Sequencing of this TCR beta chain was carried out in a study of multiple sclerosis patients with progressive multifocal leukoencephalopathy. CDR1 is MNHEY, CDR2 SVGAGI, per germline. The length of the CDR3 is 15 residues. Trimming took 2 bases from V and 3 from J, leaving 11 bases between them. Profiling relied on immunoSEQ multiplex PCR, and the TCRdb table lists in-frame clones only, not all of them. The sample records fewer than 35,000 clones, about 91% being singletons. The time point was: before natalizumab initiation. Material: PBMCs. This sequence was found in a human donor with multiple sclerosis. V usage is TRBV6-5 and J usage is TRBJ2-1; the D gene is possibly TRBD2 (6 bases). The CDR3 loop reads CASSYSLANYNEQFF. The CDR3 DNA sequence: TGTGCCAGCAGTTACAGTCTAGCGAACTACAATGAGCAGTTCTTC.